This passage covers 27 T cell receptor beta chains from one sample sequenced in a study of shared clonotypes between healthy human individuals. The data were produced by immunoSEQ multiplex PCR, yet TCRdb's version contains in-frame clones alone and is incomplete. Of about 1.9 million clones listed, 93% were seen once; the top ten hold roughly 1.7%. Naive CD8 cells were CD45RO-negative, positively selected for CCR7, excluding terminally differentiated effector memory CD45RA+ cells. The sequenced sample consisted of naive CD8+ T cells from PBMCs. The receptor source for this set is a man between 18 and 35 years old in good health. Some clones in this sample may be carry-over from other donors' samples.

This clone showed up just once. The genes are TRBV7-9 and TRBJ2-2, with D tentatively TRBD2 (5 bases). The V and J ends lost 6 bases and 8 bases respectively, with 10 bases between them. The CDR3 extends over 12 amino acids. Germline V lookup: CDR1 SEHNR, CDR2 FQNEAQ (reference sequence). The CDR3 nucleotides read TGTGCCAGCAGACACCCGGGAGGGGAGCTGTTTTTT. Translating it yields CASRHPGGELFF.

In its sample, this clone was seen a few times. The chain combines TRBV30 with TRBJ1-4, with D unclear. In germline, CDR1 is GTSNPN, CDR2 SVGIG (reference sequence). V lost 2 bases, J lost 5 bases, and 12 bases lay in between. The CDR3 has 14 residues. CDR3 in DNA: TGTGCCTGGAGTCTCGAGAAAATAAATGAAAAACTGTTTTTT. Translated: CAWSLEKINEKLFF.

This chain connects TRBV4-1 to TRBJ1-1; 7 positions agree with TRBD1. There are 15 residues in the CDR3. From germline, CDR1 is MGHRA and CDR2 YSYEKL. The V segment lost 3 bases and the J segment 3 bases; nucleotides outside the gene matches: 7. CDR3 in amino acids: CASSHGVTGDTEAFF. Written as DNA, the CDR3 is TGCGCCAGCAGCCATGGGGTCACAGGGGACACTGAAGCTTTCTTT.

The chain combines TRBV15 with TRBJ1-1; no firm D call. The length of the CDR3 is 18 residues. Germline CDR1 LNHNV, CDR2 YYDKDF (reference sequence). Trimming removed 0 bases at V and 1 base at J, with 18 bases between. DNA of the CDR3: TGTGCCACCAGCAGAGATCTGGTAGCAAGGGCCCCGAACACTGAAGCTTTCTTT. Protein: CATSRDLVARAPNTEAFF.

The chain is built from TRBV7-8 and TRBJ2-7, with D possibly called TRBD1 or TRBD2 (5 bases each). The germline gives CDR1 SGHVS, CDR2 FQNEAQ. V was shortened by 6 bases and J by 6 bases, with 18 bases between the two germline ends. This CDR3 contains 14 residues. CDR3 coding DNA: TGTGCCAGCAGTCCCTCCCGGGGCTTGGGCGAGCAGTACTTC. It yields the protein CASSPSRGLGEQYF.

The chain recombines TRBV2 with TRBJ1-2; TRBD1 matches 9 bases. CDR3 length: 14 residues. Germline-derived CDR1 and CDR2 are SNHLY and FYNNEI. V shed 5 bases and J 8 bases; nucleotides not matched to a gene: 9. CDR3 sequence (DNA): TGTGCCAGCAGTCTAACAGGGGGCGAGCTAGGCTACACCTTC. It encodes CASSLTGGELGYTF. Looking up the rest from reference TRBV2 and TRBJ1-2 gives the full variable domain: EPEVTQTPSHQVTQMGQEVILRCVPISNHLYFYWYRQILGQKVEFLVSFYNNEISEKSEIFDDQFSVERPDGSNFTLKIRSTKLEDSAMYFCASSLTGGELGYTFGSGTRLTVV.

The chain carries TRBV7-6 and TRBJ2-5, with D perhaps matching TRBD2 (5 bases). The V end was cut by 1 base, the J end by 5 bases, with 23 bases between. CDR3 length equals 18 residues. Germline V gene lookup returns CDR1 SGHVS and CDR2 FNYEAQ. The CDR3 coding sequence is TGTGCCAGCAGCTTAGTAGGTGCGGTAGGAGCATCGGGGGAGACCCAGTACTTC. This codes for CASSLVGAVGASGETQYF.

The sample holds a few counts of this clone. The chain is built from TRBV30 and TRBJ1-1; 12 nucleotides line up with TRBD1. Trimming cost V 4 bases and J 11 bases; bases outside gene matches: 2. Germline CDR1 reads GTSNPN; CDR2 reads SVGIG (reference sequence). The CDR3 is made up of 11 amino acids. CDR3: CAWTGQGAAFF. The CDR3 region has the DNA TGTGCCTGGACGGGACAGGGGGCGGCTTTCTTT. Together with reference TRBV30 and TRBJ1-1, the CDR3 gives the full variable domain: SQTIHQWPATLVQPVGSPLSLECTVEGTSNPNLYWYRQAAGRGLQLLFYSVGIGQISSEVPQNLSASRPQDRQFILSSKKLLLSDSGFYLCAWTGQGAAFFGQGTRLTVV.

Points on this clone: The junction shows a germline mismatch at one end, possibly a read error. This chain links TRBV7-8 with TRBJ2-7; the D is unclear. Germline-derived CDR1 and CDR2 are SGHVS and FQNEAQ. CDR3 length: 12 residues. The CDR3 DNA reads TGTGCCAGCAGCTTGAGGTCCTACGGGCAGTACTTC. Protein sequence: CASSLRSYGQYF.

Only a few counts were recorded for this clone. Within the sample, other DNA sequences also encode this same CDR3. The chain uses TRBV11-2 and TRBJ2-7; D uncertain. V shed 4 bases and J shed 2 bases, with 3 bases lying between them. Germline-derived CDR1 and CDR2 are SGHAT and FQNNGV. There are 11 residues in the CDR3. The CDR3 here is CASSSPYEQYF. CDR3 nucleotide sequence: TGTGCCAGCAGCTCCCCCTACGAGCAGTACTTC.

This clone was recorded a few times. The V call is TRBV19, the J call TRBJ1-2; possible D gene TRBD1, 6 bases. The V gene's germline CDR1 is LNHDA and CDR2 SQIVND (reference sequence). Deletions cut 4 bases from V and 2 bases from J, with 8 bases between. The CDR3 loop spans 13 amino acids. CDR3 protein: CASSKQGNYGYTF. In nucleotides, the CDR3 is TGTGCCAGTAGTAAACAGGGAAACTATGGCTACACCTTC.

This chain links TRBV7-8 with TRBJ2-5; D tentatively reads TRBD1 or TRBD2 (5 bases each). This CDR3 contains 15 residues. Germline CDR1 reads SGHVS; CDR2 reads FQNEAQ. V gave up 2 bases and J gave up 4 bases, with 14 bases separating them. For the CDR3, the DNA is TGTGCCAGCAGCTTAACTCCAGGGAGAGGAGAGACCCAGTACTTC. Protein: CASSLTPGRGETQYF.

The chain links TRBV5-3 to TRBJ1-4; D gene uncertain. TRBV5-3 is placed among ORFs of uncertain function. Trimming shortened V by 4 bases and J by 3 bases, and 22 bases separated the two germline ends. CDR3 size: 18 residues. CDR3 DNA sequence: TGTGCCAGAAGCCCCAATATTAGGGTTGTGAGCTCTAATGAAAAACTGTTTTTT. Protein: CARSPNIRVVSSNEKLFF.

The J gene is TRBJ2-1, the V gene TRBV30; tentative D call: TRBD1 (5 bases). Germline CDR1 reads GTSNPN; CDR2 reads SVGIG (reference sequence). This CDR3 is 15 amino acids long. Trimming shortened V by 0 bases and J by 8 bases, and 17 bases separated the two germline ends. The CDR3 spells CAWSVMGQGEDEQFF. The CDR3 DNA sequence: TGTGCCTGGAGTGTAATGGGGCAGGGTGAGGATGAGCAGTTCTTC.

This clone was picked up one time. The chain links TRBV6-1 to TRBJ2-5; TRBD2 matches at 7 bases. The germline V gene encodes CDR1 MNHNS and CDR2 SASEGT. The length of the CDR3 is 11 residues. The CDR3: CVGSAGADQYF. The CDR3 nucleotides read TGTGTAGGATCTGCGGGAGCGGACCAGTACTTC.

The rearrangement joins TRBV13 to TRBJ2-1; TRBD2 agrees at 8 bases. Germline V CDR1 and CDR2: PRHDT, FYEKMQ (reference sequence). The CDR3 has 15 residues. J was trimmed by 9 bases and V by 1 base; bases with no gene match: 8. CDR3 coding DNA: TGTGCCAGCAGCTTAGTCGGGAGGGCCCCTGGTGAGCAGTTCTTC. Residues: CASSLVGRAPGEQFF.

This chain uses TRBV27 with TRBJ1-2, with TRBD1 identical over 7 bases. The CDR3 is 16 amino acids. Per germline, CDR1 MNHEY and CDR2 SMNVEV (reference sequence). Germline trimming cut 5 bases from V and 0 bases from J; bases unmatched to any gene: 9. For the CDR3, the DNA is TGTGCCAGCAGTGGAGAAGGGGGCCTAGCTAACTATGGCTACACCTTC. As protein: CASSGEGGLANYGYTF.

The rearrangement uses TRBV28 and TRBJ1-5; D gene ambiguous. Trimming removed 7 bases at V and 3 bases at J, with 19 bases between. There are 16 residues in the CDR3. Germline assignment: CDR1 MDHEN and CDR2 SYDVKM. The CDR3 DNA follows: TGTGCCAGCACCTCCCCCGCCGAGATCCACAATCAGCCCCAGCATTTT. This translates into CASTSPAEIHNQPQHF.

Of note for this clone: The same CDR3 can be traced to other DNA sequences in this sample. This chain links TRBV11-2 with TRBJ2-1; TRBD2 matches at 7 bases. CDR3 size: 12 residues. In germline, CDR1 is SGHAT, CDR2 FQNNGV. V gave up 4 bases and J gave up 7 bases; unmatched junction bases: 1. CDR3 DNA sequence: TGTGCCAGCAGCTCACTAGCGAATGAGCAGTTCTTC. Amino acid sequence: CASSSLANEQFF.

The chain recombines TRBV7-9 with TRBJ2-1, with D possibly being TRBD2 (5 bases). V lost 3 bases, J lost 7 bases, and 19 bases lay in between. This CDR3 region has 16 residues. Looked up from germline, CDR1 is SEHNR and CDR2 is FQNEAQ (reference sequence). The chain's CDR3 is CASSFLGPTTGNEQFF. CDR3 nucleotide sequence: TGTGCCAGCAGCTTCTTGGGCCCAACCACGGGGAATGAGCAGTTCTTC.

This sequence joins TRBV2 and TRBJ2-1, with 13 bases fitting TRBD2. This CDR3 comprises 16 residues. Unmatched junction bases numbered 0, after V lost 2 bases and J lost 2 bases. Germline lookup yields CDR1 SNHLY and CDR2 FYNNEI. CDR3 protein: CASSETSGRAYNEQFF. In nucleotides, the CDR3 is TGTGCCAGCAGTGAAACTAGCGGGAGGGCCTACAATGAGCAGTTCTTC.

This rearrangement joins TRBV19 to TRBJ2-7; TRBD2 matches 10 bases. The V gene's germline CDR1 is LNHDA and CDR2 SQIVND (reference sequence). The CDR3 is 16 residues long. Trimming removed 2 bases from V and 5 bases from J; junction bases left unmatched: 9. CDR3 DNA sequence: TGTGCCAGTAGTATACATGTTAGCGGGAGGACGGACGAGCAGTACTTC. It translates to CASSIHVSGRTDEQYF.

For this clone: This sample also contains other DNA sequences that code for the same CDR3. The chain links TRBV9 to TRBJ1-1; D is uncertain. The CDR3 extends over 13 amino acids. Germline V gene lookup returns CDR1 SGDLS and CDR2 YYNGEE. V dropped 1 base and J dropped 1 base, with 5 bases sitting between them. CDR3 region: CASSVRQNTEAFF. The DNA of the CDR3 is TGTGCCAGCAGCGTACGTCAGAACACTGAAGCTTTCTTT.

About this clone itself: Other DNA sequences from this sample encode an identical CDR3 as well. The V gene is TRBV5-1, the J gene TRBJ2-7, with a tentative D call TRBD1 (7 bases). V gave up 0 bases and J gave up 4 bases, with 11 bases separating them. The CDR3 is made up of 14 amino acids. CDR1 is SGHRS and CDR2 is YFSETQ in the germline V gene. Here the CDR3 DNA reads TGCGCCAGCAGCTTGGGACAGGGAGGATACGAGCAGTACTTC. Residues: CASSLGQGGYEQYF.

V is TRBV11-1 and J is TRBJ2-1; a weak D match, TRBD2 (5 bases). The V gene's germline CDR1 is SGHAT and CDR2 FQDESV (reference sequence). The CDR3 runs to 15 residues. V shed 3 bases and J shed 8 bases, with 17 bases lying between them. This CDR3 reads CASSLEGLEWYEQFF. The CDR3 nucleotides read TGTGCCAGCAGCTTGGAAGGACTGGAGTGGTATGAGCAGTTCTTC.

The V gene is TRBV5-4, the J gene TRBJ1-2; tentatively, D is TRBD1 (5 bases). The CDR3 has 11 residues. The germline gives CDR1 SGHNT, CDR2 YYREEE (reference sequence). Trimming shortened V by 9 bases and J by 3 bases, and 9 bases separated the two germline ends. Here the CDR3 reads CATGTDYGYTF. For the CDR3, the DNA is TGTGCCACCGGGACCGACTATGGCTACACCTTC.

CDR3 residues: CASSVGESRVAETQYF. CDR3 coding DNA: TGTGCCAGCAGCGTAGGGGAGTCCCGCGTGGCAGAGACCCAGTACTTC. The genes are TRBV9 and TRBJ2-5; tentatively, D is TRBD2 (5 bases). CDR3 size: 16 residues. Germline V gives CDR1 SGDLS, CDR2 YYNGEE. V shed 0 bases and J shed 4 bases, with 16 bases lying between them.